One T cell receptor (beta chain) is described in this entry. The J segment lost 2 bases and the V segment lost 4 bases, leaving 8 bases of the junction unmatched. CDR3 size: 16 residues. The germline gives CDR1 SGHRS, CDR2 YFSETQ. The data were obtained in a study of blood T cell repertoires in COVID-19. Study details: Sources were T cells, B-cell-depleted T cells, or PBMCs; the material itself was cDNA or gDNA.

The table came from immunoSEQ multiplex PCR; TCRdb's copy has only in-frame clones and leaves some out. The table has 140,000 to 150,000 clones, 80% seen once. The source of this sequence is a woman aged 45-65 years with acute or convalescent COVID-19. Sequences were obtained from peripheral blood. The chain recombines TRBV5-1 with TRBJ2-1, with 8 positions matching TRBD1. Here the CDR3 DNA reads TGCGCCAGCAGCCTGGAGGGGACAGGAGCCTACAATGAGCAGTTCTTC. This codes for CASSLEGTGAYNEQFF.